This TCR beta chain is from a study of naive and memory T cell subsets. Whole-study results and caveats: Naive and memory repertoire findings lacked a ground truth for validation.

To note about this clonotype: Its target is unknown.

An equimolar mix of two oligonucleotides served as the beta constant-region primer for TRBC1 and TRBC2. The ligated cDNA underwent four PCR rounds using SP2 and nested alpha and beta constant-region primers. Ligation attached a single-stranded oligonucleotide with a 12-nucleotide UMI and the SP2 primer to the cDNA 3' end. TCRdb itself ran the UMI-ligation and nested PCR reads through MiXCR, one entry per CDR3 protein. The sample consists of about 120,000 distinct CDR3 sequences, 35% to 40% of them appearing once. After CD4 positive bead selection, the CD4-negative fraction gave CD8 T cells. This TCR was recovered from a human donor in good health. The sequencing sample was made of central memory CD4+ T cells from blood.

The CDR3 region is CASRSAGLYEQYF. The CDR3 coding sequence is TGTGCCAGCAGGTCAGCGGGACTCTACGAGCAGTACTTC. This sequence joins TRBV6-5 and TRBJ2-7; 7 bases fit TRBD2. V was clipped by 6 bases and J by 3 bases; unmatched bases: 5. The length of the CDR3 is 13 residues. The V gene's germline CDR1 is MNHEY and CDR2 SVGAGI.